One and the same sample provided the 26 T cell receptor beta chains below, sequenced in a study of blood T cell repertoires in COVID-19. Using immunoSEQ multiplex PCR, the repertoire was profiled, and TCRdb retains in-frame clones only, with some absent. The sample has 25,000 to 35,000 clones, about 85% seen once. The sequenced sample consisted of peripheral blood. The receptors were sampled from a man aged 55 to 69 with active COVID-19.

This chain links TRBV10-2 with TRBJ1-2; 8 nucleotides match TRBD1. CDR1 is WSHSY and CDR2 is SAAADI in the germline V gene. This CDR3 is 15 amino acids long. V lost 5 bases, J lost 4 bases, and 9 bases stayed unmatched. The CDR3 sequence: CASSPSGGATYGYTF. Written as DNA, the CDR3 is TGCGCCAGCAGTCCCTCAGGGGGCGCGACCTATGGCTACACCTTC.

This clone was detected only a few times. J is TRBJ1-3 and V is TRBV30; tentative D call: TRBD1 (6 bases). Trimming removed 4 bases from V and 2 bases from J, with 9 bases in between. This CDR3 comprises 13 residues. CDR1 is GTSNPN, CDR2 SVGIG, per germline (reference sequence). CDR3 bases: TGTGCCTGGACAGGGGCGGCTGGAAACACCATATATTTT. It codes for CAWTGAAGNTIYF.

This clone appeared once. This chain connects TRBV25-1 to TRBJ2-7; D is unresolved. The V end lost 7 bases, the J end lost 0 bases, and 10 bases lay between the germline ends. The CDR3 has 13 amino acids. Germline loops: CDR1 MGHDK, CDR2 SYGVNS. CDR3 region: CASNSRNSYEQYF. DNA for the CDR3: TGTGCCAGCAATTCCAGGAACTCCTACGAGCAGTACTTC.

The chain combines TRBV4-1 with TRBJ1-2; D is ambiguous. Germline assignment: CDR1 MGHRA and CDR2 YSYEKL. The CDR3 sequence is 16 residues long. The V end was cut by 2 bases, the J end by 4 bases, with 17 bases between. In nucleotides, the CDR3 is TGCGCCAGCAGCCAACCCGATGCGGGATTCGCCTATGGCTACACCTTC. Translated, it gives CASSQPDAGFAYGYTF.

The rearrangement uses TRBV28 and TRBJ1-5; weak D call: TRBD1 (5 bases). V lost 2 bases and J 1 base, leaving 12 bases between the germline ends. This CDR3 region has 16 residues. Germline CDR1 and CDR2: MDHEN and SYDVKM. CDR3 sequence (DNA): TGTGCCAGCAGTTTAGTGGGGGGGTCGAGCAATCAGCCCCAGCATTTT. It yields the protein CASSLVGGSSNQPQHF.

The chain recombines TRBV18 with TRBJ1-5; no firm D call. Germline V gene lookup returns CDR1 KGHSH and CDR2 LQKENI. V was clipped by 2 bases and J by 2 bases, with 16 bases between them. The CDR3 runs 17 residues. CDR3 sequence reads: CASSPTAGSLGNQPQHF. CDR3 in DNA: TGTGCCAGCTCACCAACGGCAGGTTCTTTGGGCAATCAGCCCCAGCATTTT.

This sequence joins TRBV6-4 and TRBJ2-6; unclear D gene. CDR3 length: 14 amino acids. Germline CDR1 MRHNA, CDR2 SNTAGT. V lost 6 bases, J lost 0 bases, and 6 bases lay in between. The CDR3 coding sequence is TGTGCCAGCAGAACAGACTCTGGGGCCAACGTCCTGACTTTC. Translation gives CASRTDSGANVLTF.

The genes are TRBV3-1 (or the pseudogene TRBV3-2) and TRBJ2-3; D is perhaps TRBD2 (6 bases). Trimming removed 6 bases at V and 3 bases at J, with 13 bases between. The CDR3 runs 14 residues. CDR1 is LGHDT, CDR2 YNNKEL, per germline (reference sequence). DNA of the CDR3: TGTGCCAGCAGGGAGGCCGCGGGGACAGATACGCAGTATTTT. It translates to CASREAAGTDTQYF.

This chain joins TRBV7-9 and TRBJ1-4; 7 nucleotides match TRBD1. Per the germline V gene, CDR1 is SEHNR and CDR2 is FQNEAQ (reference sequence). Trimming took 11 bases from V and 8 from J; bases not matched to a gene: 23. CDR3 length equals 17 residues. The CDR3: CAGSTPKGAEFREKLFF. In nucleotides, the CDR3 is TGTGCCGGCTCCACCCCGAAGGGGGCAGAATTTCGAGAAAAACTGTTTTTT. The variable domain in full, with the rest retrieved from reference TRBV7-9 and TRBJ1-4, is DTGVSQNPRHKITKRGQNVTFRCDPISEHNRLYWYRQTLGQGPEFLTYFQNEAQLEKSRLLSDRFSAERPKGSFSTLEIQRTEQGDSAMYLCAGSTPKGAEFREKLFFGSGTQLSVL.

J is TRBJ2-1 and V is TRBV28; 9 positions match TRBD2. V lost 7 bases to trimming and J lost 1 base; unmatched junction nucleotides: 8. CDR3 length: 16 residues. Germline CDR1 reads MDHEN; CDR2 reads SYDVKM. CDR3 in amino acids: CASTSAGGQSYNEQFF. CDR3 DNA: TGTGCCAGCACCTCGGCGGGGGGGCAATCCTACAATGAGCAGTTCTTC.

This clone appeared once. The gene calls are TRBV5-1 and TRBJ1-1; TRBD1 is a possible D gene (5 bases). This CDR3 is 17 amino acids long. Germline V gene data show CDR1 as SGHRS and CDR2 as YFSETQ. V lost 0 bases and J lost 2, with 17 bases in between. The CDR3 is CASSLAGYQGFNTEAFF. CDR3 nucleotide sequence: TGCGCCAGCAGCTTGGCCGGGTATCAGGGATTCAACACTGAAGCTTTCTTT.

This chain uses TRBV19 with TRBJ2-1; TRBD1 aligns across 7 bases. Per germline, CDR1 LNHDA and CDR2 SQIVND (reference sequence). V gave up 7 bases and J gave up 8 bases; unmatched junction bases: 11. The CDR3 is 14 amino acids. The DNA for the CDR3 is TGTGCCAGTAAGCCGGGACAGTTAAGGGATGAGCAGTTCTTC. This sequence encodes CASKPGQLRDEQFF. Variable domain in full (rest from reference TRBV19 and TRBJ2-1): DGGITQSPKYLFRKEGQNVTLSCEQNLNHDAMYWYRQDPGQGLRLIYYSQIVNDFQKGDIAEGYSVSREKKESFPLTVTSAQKNPTAFYLCASKPGQLRDEQFFGPGTRLTVL.

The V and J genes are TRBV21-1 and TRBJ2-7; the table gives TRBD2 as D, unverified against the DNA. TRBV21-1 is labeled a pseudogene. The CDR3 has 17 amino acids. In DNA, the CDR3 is TGTGCCAGCAGCAAATTGTCGGGACTAGCGGACCCCTACGAGCAGTACTTC. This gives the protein CASSKLSGLADPYEQYF.

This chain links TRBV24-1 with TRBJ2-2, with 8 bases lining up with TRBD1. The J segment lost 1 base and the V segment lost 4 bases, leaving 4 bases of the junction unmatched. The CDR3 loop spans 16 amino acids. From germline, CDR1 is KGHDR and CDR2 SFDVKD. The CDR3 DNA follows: TGTGCCACCAGTGAGGCCGGGACAGGGAACACCGGGGAGCTGTTTTTT. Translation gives CATSEAGTGNTGELFF.

The CDR3 is CATSDHKLRRGGPYNEQFF. CDR3 in DNA: TGTGCCACCAGTGATCACAAGCTTAGGAGGGGGGGGCCCTACAATGAGCAGTTCTTC. The chain joins TRBV24-1 to TRBJ2-1; possibly TRBD2 for D (7 bases). The CDR3 has 19 amino acids. Trimming took 3 bases from V and 2 from J, leaving 22 bases between them. CDR1 and CDR2 (germline): KGHDR, SFDVKD.

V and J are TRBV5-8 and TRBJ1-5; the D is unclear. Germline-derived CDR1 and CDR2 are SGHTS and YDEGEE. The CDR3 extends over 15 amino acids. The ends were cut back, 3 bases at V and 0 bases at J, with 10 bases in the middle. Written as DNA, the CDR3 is TGTGCCAGCAGCTCTGGGGAGTATAGCAATCAGCCCCAGCATTTT. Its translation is CASSSGEYSNQPQHF.

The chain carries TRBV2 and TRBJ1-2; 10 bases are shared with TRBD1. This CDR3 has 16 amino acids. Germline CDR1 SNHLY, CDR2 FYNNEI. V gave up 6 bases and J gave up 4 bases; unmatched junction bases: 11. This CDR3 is CASSLTRQGAVYGYTF. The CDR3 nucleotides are TGTGCCAGCAGCCTAACCCGACAGGGGGCCGTCTATGGCTACACCTTC.

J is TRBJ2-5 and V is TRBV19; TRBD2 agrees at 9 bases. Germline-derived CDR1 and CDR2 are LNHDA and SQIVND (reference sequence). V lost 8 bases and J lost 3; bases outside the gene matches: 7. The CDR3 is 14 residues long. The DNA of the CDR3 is TGTGCCAGTTCACTGCTAGCGGGAAAAGAGACCCAGTACTTC. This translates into CASSLLAGKETQYF. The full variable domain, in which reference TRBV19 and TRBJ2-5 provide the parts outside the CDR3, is DGGITQSPKYLFRKEGQNVTLSCEQNLNHDAMYWYRQDPGQGLRLIYYSQIVNDFQKGDIAEGYSVSREKKESFPLTVTSAQKNPTAFYLCASSLLAGKETQYFGPGTRLLVL.

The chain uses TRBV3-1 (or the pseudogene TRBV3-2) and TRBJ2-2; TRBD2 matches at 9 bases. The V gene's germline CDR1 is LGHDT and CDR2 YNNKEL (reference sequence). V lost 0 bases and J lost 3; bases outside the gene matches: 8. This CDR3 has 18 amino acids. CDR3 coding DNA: TGTGCCAGCAGCCAAGAACGTGGCGGGGGGGCAGACACCGGGGAGCTGTTTTTT. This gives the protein CASSQERGGGADTGELFF.

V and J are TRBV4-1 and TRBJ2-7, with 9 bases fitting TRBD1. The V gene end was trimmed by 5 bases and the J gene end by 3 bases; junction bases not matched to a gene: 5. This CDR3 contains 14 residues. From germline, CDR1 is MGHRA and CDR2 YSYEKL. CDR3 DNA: TGCGCCAGCAGCGACCGGGACAGGGTCTACGAGCAGTACTTC. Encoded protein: CASSDRDRVYEQYF.

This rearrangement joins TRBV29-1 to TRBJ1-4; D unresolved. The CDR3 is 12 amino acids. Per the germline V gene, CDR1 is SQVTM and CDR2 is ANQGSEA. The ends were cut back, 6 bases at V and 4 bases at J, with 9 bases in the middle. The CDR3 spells CSVRTGNEKLFF. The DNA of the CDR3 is TGCAGCGTCCGAACGGGTAATGAAAAACTGTTTTTT.

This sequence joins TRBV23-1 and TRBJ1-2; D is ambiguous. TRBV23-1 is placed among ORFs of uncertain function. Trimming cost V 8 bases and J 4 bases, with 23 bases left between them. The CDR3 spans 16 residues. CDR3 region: CASEPGFFFLGYGYTF. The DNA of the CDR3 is TGCGCCAGCGAACCGGGTTTTTTCTTCCTAGGCTATGGCTACACCTTC.

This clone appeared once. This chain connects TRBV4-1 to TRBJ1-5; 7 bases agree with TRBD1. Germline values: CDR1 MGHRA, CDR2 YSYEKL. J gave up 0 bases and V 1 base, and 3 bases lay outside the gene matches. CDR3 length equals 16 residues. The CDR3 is CASSQGTGLSNQPQHF. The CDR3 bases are TGCGCCAGCAGCCAAGGGACAGGACTTAGCAATCAGCCCCAGCATTTT.

CDR3 in amino acids: CASSIGTAIQETQYF. Written as DNA, the CDR3 is TGCGCCAGCAGCATTGGGACAGCGATTCAAGAGACCCAGTACTTC. V is TRBV5-1 and J is TRBJ2-5; 7 nucleotides match TRBD1. Germline V gives CDR1 SGHRS, CDR2 YFSETQ. Trimming removed 4 bases from V and 2 bases from J; junction bases left unmatched: 8. The CDR3 sequence is 15 residues long.

CDR3 DNA sequence: TGTGCCAGCAGTTGGCGGGGGGGCTTCGGGGAGCTGTTTTTT. It encodes CASSWRGGFGELFF. The rearrangement joins TRBV27 to TRBJ2-2; 9 bases are shared with TRBD2. V lost 4 bases, J lost 7 bases, and 4 bases stayed unmatched. The CDR3 has 14 residues. In germline, CDR1 is MNHEY, CDR2 SMNVEV (reference sequence).

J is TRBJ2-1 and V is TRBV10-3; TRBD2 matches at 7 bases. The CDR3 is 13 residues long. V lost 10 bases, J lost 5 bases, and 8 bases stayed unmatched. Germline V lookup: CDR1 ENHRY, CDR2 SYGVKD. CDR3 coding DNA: TGTGCCACGGGCCAGGGAGGGGACAATGAGCAGTTCTTC. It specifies CATGQGGDNEQFF.